This TCR beta chain was profiled in a study of response to subunit inactivated influenza vaccine. Study-level findings and limits: The study's authors posited that every seasonal influenza vaccination enlists few new T cells.

This CDR3 has 17 residues. The V gene lost 4 bases and the J gene lost 0 bases, with 16 bases spanning the gap. CDR1 is MNHNY, CDR2 SVGAGI, per germline (reference sequence). A single record per CDR3 protein comes from TCRdb applying MiXCR to the RT-PCR reads. The sample yields about 700,000 distinct CDR3 sequences, around 14% seen once. This clonotype has a single count. Its cognate antigen is unknown. The receptor was derived from a man between 45 and 60 years old who received an inactivated influenza vaccine. The chain has TRBV6-6 and TRBJ1-5, with D uncertain. The sample here was PBMCs from blood, taken 14 days before vaccination. CDR3 sequence (DNA): TGTGCCAGCAGTTCCCTTCTGGGAGGACTTAGCAATCAGCCCCAGCATTTT. Its protein product is CASSSLLGGLSNQPQHF.